One sample yielded the 16 T cell receptor beta chains listed below, sequenced in a study of blood T cell repertoires in COVID-19. Generated by immunoSEQ multiplex PCR, the TCRdb table keeps only in-frame clones and is missing some. The table has a few hundred thousand clones, approximately 84% seen once; the top ten hold roughly 6.7%. The sequenced material came from PBMCs or T cells enriched from blood (not recorded which). These receptors originate from a woman aged 50 to 65 who had been exposed to COVID-19.

The chain links TRBV6-6 to TRBJ2-3, with D possibly TRBD2 on 7 matching bases. The CDR3 runs 15 residues. Trimming cost V 6 bases and J 1 base, with 14 bases left between them. Germline lookup yields CDR1 MNHNY and CDR2 SVGAGI (reference sequence). CDR3 amino acids: CASSPGGRGTDTQYF. The CDR3 DNA follows: TGTGCCAGCAGCCCGGGGGGCCGGGGCACAGATACGCAGTATTTT.

The V and J genes are TRBV5-8 and TRBJ2-2; 8 bases fit TRBD2. Germline values: CDR1 SGHTS, CDR2 YDEGEE. Trimming at V came to 2 bases and at J to 4 bases, leaving 4 bases not matched to a gene. There are 15 residues in the CDR3. CDR3 loop: CASSFRGGITGELFF. CDR3 sequence (DNA): TGTGCCAGCAGCTTCCGGGGGGGCATCACCGGGGAGCTGTTTTTT. Full variable domain (missing parts from reference TRBV5-8 and TRBJ2-2): EAGVTQSPTHLIKTRGQQATLRCSPISGHTSVYWYQQALGLGLQFLLWYDEGEERNRGNFPPRFSGRQFPNYSSELNVNALELEDSALYLCASSFRGGITGELFFGEGSRLTVL.

This chain joins TRBV7-9 and TRBJ1-4, with a possible D match to TRBD1 (6 bases). The germline CDR1 and CDR2 sequences are SEHNR and FQNEAQ (reference sequence). V lost 3 bases to trimming and J lost 0 bases, with 11 bases between them. The CDR3 runs to 16 residues. The CDR3 spells CASSFTGKATNEKLFF. The CDR3 DNA reads TGTGCCAGCAGCTTTACAGGGAAGGCAACTAATGAAAAACTGTTTTTT.

The J gene is TRBJ2-2, the V gene TRBV7-8; 10 positions agree with TRBD1. Germline V gene data show CDR1 as SGHVS and CDR2 as FQNEAQ. The CDR3 sequence is 15 residues long. The ends lost 5 bases at V and 5 bases at J; junction bases unmatched: 5. CDR3 protein: CASSPGGQGTGELFF. The CDR3 DNA reads TGTGCCAGCAGCCCCGGGGGACAGGGGACCGGGGAGCTGTTTTTT.

The chain has TRBV10-3 and TRBJ1-4, with TRBD1 as a possible D gene (5 bases). The V and J ends lost 5 bases and 7 bases respectively, with 14 bases between them. Looked up from germline, CDR1 is ENHRY and CDR2 is SYGVKD. This CDR3 has 14 residues. CDR3 coding DNA: TGTGCCATCAGTCCGACAGTCGGGAGTGAAAAACTGTTTTTT. Its translation is CAISPTVGSEKLFF.

The chain employs TRBV5-1 and TRBJ2-3; D call uncertain. V dropped 4 bases and J dropped 2 bases, with 17 bases sitting between them. Germline values: CDR1 SGHRS, CDR2 YFSETQ. The CDR3 is 16 amino acids. The CDR3 loop reads CASSANPQVSTDTQYF. In nucleotides, the CDR3 is TGCGCCAGCAGCGCGAACCCCCAGGTTTCCACAGATACGCAGTATTTT. The whole variable domain, remainder taken from reference TRBV5-1 and TRBJ2-3, is KAGVTQTPRYLIKTRGQQVTLSCSPISGHRSVSWYQQTPGQGLQFLFEYFSETQRNKGNFPGRFSGRQFSNSRSEMNVSTLELGDSALYLCASSANPQVSTDTQYFGPGTRLTVL.

The chain has TRBV11-3 and TRBJ1-1; D is undetermined. Trimming cost V 5 bases and J 1 base, with 11 bases left between them. From germline, CDR1 is SGHNT and CDR2 YENEEA. This CDR3 is 14 amino acids long. The CDR3 loop is CASSPGKGNTEAFF. The CDR3 nucleotides read TGTGCCAGCAGCCCGGGGAAGGGGAACACTGAAGCTTTCTTT.

This clone appeared a single time. The chain carries TRBV3-1 (or the pseudogene TRBV3-2) and TRBJ2-2; D not certain. In germline, CDR1 is LGHDT, CDR2 YNNKEL (reference sequence). The CDR3 is made up of 14 amino acids. The V end was cut by 3 bases, the J end by 2 bases, with 7 bases between. CDR3 DNA sequence: TGTGCCAGCAGCCAGGGCAGCAACACCGGGGAGCTGTTTTTT. Its translation: CASSQGSNTGELFF.

The table lists this clone with a count of one. The chain employs TRBV30 and TRBJ1-5; D gene unclear. Germline lookup yields CDR1 GTSNPN and CDR2 SVGIG (reference sequence). This CDR3 is built from 16 residues. V lost 5 bases and J lost 0, with 17 bases in between. CDR3 loop: CAWALGGINSNQPQHF. The CDR3 DNA reads as TGTGCCTGGGCCCTAGGAGGGATTAATAGCAATCAGCCCCAGCATTTT. Based on the CDR3 plus reference TRBV30 and TRBJ1-5, the full variable domain is SQTIHQWPATLVQPVGSPLSLECTVEGTSNPNLYWYRQAAGRGLQLLFYSVGIGQISSEVPQNLSASRPQDRQFILSSKKLLLSDSGFYLCAWALGGINSNQPQHFGDGTRLSIL.

The chain joins TRBV5-6 to TRBJ1-4; 9 bases are shared with TRBD1. CDR1 SGHDT and CDR2 YYEEEE come from the germline V gene. The CDR3 is made up of 17 amino acids. With 3 bases clipped from V and 0 bases from J, the junction kept 6 bases outside the gene matches. The CDR3 DNA follows: TGTGCCAGCAGCTCCGGGACAGGGAGGGCAACTAATGAAAAACTGTTTTTT. Translation: CASSSGTGRATNEKLFF. Complete variable domain (other parts from reference TRBV5-6 and TRBJ1-4): DAGVTQSPTHLIKTRGQQVTLRCSPKSGHDTVSWYQQALGQGPQFIFQYYEEEERQRGNFPDRFSGHQFPNYSSELNVNALLLGDSALYLCASSSGTGRATNEKLFFGSGTQLSVL.

J is TRBJ1-2 and V is TRBV30; D not resolved. CDR3 length: 12 residues. V shed 5 bases and J shed 8 bases, with 15 bases lying between them. CDR1 and CDR2 from the germline V gene are GTSNPN and SVGIG (reference sequence). Here the CDR3 reads CAWAFDTNGYTF. As DNA, the CDR3 is TGTGCCTGGGCTTTTGACACCAACGGCTACACCTTC.

The chain links TRBV30 to TRBJ2-5; D might be TRBD2 (6 bases). Germline assignment: CDR1 GTSNPN and CDR2 SVGIG (reference sequence). The V end was cut by 0 bases, the J end by 2 bases, with 13 bases between. The CDR3 extends over 15 amino acids. For the CDR3, the DNA is TGTGCCTGGAGTGTCCGGGGGAAATTACAAGAGACCCAGTACTTC. Its translation: CAWSVRGKLQETQYF.

V gene TRBV4-1 combines with J gene TRBJ2-1; tentative D call: TRBD2 (6 bases). Trimming removed 5 bases at V and 6 bases at J, with 23 bases between. Germline V gene lookup returns CDR1 MGHRA and CDR2 YSYEKL. The CDR3 totals 17 residues. In DNA form, the CDR3 reads TGCGCCAGCAGCTTAAGTATAGCGGCCCTTTTTTTCAATGAGCAGTTCTTC. Protein: CASSLSIAALFFNEQFF.

The chain employs TRBV12-5 and TRBJ2-1; TRBD2 matches at 16 bases. The germline V gene encodes CDR1 LGHNT and CDR2 FRNRAP. The CDR3 has 20 amino acids. Germline trimming cut 2 bases from V and 7 bases from J; bases unmatched to any gene: 14. The CDR3 protein is CASGLSQGGTSGGAQNEQFF. The CDR3 nucleotides read TGTGCTAGTGGTTTGTCACAAGGTGGGACTAGCGGGGGGGCCCAGAATGAGCAGTTCTTC. Looking up the rest from reference TRBV12-5 and TRBJ2-1 gives the full variable domain: DARVTQTPRHKVTEMGQEVTMRCQPILGHNTVFWYRQTMMQGLELLAYFRNRAPLDDSGMPKDRFSAEMPDATLATLKIQPSEPRDSAVYFCASGLSQGGTSGGAQNEQFFGPGTRLTVL.

This chain links TRBV19 with TRBJ1-2; 7 bases align to TRBD1. Germline assignment: CDR1 LNHDA and CDR2 SQIVND (reference sequence). Trimming took 10 bases from V and 8 from J; bases not matched to a gene: 13. The CDR3 loop spans 13 amino acids. The CDR3 reads CATTIRGTGGYTF. For the CDR3, the DNA is TGTGCCACCACCATCAGGGGGACGGGAGGCTACACCTTC. Based on the CDR3 plus reference TRBV19 and TRBJ1-2, the full variable domain is DGGITQSPKYLFRKEGQNVTLSCEQNLNHDAMYWYRQDPGQGLRLIYYSQIVNDFQKGDIAEGYSVSREKKESFPLTVTSAQKNPTAFYLCATTIRGTGGYTFGSGTRLTVV.

The rearrangement links TRBV7-9 to TRBJ1-6; D unclear. The CDR3 runs 17 residues. Per the germline V gene, CDR1 is SEHNR and CDR2 is FQNEAQ (reference sequence). V was pared by 5 bases and J by 0 bases, with 14 bases between. The CDR3: CASSPGSPSSYNSPLHF. In nucleotides, the CDR3 is TGTGCCAGCAGCCCGGGAAGTCCGAGCTCCTATAATTCACCCCTCCACTTT.